This T cell receptor (beta chain) was captured in a study of blood T cell repertoires in COVID-19. This CDR3 has 15 residues. CDR1 SQVTM and CDR2 ANQGSEA come from the germline V gene. V was clipped by 2 bases and J by 0 bases; unmatched bases: 6. Profiled with immunoSEQ multiplex PCR; TCRdb holds only in-frame clones, not every one. The sample records about 120,000 clones, around 81% being singletons. This clone was recorded once. The receptor's source is a man between 65 and 85 years old with acute or convalescent COVID-19. The sequencing sample was made of peripheral blood. The chain combines TRBV29-1 with TRBJ2-7; 8 bases are shared with TRBD1. CDR3 in amino acids: CSVEFQGATSYEQYF. The CDR3 coding sequence is TGCAGCGTTGAATTTCAGGGGGCAACCTCCTACGAGCAGTACTTC.